The subject of this entry is one TCR beta chain. Its specificity is unknown. A far larger clone is one nucleotide away, so this likely arose from a read error. The assay was carried out at the deep level. Generated by immunoSEQ multiplex PCR, the TCRdb table keeps only in-frame clones and is missing some. This sample has around 510,000 clones; around 78% occur once, and the top ten carry about 12%. This specimen belongs to a study of shared clonotypes between healthy human individuals. The overall study: Donors, aged 18 to 49, were two women and three men. Whole-study findings and limits: Donor clonotype sharing was expected to depend on sequencing depth.

J gave up 7 bases and V 3 bases, and 11 bases lay outside the gene matches. Germline V gives CDR1 MNHNS, CDR2 SASEGT. This CDR3 contains 16 residues. The receptor's source is a woman in her thirties or forties in good health. Some clones in this sample may be carry-over from other donors' samples. The chain is built from TRBV6-1 and TRBJ2-1; TRBD2 aligns across 8 bases. Sequenced: PBMCs. The CDR3 sequence is CASSDWGAGDKNEQFF. The CDR3 nucleotides are TGTGCCAGCAGTGATTGGGGAGCGGGAGATAAAAATGAGCAGTTCTTC.